This entry concerns a single T cell receptor (beta chain). No antigen is known for it. No base qualities exist here, and no much larger clone lies one base off it. This sample was taken from a study of human thymus T cells (dated by TCRdb to the early 2020s). In the study overall: The study described the TCR alpha and beta repertoires in under 10 infant thymus samples and a handful of matching peripheral blood samples. The cohort included over five male and a couple of female infants, with donor ages spanning 7 to 244 days.

The CDR3 contains 19 residues, cysteine and phenylalanine counted. Only the CDR3 DNA stays, 57 bases, in frame from base 1. V loses 5 bases at its end and J loses 3 bases; junction bases beyond the gene matches: 20. CDR1 and CDR2, looked up from the germline V gene, are MDHEN and SYDVKM. The thymus tissue came from surgical resects taken out during corrective cardiac surgery. Immunologically healthy infants undergoing open corrective cardiac surgery for congenital heart defects in Finland were used as donors. Thymocytes were released mechanically from tissue and stored at -70 °C as pellets of about 9-32 million cells. A QIAsymphony instrument was used to extract genomic DNA from frozen cell pellets. Results and caveats for the whole study, not just this receptor: According to the related research, thymic TCR repertoires were highly overlapping among unrelated individuals. Thymus samples yielded on average approximately 800,000 unique TCRB clonotypes, compared with around 91,000 from blood samples. Biased V and J gene segment usage appeared to be present in both thymic and peripheral blood repertoires.

TCRB and TCRAD loci were amplified from a standardized quantity of quality-controlled genomic DNA using the immunoSEQ multiplex PCR assay. The V(D)J region was spanned by amplicons of a length sufficient to cover the CDR3 and to identify V and J genes. The amplicons were sequenced on an Illumina platform via the commercial immunoSEQ service. The authors processed their data as follows. Corrections for primer bias and sequencing errors followed previously described methods, while TCRAD and TCRB definitions were based on the IMGT database. The repertoires were analysed using immunoSEQ Analyzer 3.0 and VDJTools for basic statistics, V/J segment usage, diversity estimates, rarefaction and pairwise overlap. Diversity was estimated with Chao1, ChaoE, Efron-Thisted, Shannon and inverse Simpson indices, and also on datasets down-sampled to the smallest sample. Repertoire overlap used strict matching of CDR3 nucleotide sequence, V gene and J gene, with Jaccard-based multidimensional scaling clustering. TCRdb mirrors the immuneACCESS table, restricted to in-frame sequences. Some clones are absent from its copies; in checked studies, under half trace to an unresolved V gene, and the reason for the others is unknown. V and J calls and clone size are those listed in that table; D and trimming were worked out from the DNA. For this sample the table gives tens of thousands of clones, of which 95% were detected only once. The ten largest clonotypes hold under 0.04% of the sample.

The sample taken for sequencing was thymus tissue. The chain is made from TRBV28 and TRBJ2-5; the junction holds 8 bases that match TRBD2. The clonotype was recovered from a girl less than two years old with a congenital heart defect but otherwise immunologically healthy. For the CDR3, the sequence is CASSTPPGGRLYSKETQYF. The DNA sequence follows: TGTGCCAGCAGTACCCCCCCGGGGGGGCGGCTGTATTCGAAAGAGACCCAGTACTTC.